The entry below describes one TCR beta chain. This record comes from a study of blood T cell repertoires in COVID-19. Overall study context: In each case, the material was cDNA or gDNA derived from T cells, B-cell-depleted T cells, or PBMCs.

How the authors handled the data: How many nucleated cells were present was estimated from reference gene primer amplification. The assay was immunoSEQ multiplex PCR, and TCRdb's table has in-frame clones only and misses some. The V and J calls and clone size come from that table; D and trimming were worked out from the DNA. Found here are hundreds of thousands of clones, roughly 87% of them singletons; the top ten hold over 2%. Germline V gene sequence: CDR1 MDHEN, CDR2 SYDVKM. The CDR3 covers 15 residues. V was trimmed by 7 bases and J by 1 base, leaving 14 bases between them. This TCR derives from a woman in her forties or fifties who had recovered from COVID-19. The sequenced sample was peripheral blood. The chain recombines TRBV28 with TRBJ1-5; tentative D call: TRBD1 (6 bases). The chain's CDR3 is CASIGNRESNQPQHF. The CDR3 DNA reads TGTGCCAGCATCGGTAACAGGGAAAGCAATCAGCCCCAGCATTTT.